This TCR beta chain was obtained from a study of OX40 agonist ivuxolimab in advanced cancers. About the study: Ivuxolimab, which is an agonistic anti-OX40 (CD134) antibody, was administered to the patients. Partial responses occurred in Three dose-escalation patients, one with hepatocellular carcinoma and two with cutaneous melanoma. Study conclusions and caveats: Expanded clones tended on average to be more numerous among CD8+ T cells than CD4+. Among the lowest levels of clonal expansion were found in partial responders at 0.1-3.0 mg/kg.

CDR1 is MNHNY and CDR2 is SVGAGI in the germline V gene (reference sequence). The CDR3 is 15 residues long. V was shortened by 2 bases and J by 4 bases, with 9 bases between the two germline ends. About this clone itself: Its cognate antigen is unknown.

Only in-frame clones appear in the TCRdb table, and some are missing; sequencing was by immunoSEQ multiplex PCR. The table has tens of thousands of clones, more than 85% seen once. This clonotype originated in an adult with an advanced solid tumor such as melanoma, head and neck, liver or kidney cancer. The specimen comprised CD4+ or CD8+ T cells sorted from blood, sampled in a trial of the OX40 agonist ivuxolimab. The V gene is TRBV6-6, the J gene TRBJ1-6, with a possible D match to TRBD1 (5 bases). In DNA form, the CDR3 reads TGTGCCAGCAGTTACGTGGACACTTATAATTCACCCCTCCACTTT. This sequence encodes CASSYVDTYNSPLHF.